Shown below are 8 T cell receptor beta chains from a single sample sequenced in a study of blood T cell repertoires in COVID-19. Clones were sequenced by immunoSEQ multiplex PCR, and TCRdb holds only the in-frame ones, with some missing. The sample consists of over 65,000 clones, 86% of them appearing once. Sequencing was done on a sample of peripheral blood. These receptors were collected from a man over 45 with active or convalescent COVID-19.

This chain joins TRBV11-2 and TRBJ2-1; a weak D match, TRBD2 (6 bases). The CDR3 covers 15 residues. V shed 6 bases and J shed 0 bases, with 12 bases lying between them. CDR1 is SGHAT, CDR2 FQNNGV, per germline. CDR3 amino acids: CASRESGSSYNEQFF. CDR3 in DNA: TGTGCCAGCAGAGAATCCGGGAGCTCCTACAATGAGCAGTTCTTC. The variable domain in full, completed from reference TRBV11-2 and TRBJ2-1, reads EAGVAQSPRYKIIEKRQSVAFWCNPISGHATLYWYQQILGQGPKLLIQFQNNGVVDDSQLPKDRFSAERLKGVDSTLKIQPAKLEDSAVYLCASRESGSSYNEQFFGPGTRLTVL.

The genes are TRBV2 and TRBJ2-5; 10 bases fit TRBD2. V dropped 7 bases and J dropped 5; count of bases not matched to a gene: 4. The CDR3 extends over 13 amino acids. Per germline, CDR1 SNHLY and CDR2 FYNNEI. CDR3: CASTTSGFETQYF. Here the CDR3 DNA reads TGTGCCAGCACGACTAGCGGGTTTGAGACCCAGTACTTC.

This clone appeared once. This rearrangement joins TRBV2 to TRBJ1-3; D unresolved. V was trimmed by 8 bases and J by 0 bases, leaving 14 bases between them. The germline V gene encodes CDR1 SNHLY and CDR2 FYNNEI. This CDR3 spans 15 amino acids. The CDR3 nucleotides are TGTGCCAGCCGGTCGGGAAGCTACTCTGGAAACACCATATATTTT. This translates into CASRSGSYSGNTIYF.

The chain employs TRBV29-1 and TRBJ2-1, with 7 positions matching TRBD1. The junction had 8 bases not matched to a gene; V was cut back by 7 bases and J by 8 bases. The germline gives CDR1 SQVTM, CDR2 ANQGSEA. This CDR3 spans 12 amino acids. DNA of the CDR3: TGCAGCGGAGAACAGGGGCGCGATGAGCAGTTCTTC. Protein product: CSGEQGRDEQFF.

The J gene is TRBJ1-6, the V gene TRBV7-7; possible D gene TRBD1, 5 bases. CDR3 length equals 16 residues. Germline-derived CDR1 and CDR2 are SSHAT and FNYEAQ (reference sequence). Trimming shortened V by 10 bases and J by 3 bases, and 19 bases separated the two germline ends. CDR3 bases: TGTGCCACCATATCGCGGGGGGGTAACTATAATTCACCCCTCCACTTT. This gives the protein CATISRGGNYNSPLHF.

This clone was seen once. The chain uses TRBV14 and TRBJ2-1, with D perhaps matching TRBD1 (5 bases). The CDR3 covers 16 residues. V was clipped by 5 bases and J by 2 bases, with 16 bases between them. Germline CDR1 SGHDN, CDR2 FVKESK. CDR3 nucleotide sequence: TGTGCCAGCAGCATAACATCAGGGCGCACCTACAATGAGCAGTTCTTC. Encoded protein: CASSITSGRTYNEQFF.

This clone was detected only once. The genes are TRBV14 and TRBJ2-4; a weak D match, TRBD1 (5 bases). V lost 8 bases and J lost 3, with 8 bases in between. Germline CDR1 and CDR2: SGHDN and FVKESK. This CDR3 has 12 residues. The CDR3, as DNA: TGTGCCAGCGGGGCGGTCAAAAACATTCAGTACTTC. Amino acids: CASGAVKNIQYF.

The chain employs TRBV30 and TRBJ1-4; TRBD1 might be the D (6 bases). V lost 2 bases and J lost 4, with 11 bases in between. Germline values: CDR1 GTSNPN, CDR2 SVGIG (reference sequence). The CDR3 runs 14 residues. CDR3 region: CAWSIRGFNEKLFF. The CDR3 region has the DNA TGTGCCTGGAGTATCAGGGGCTTTAATGAAAAACTGTTTTTT.